Listed here are 13 T cell receptor beta chains from one sample, sequenced in a study of blood T cell repertoires in COVID-19. Generated by immunoSEQ multiplex PCR, the TCRdb table keeps only in-frame clones and is missing some. The sample consists of tens of thousands of clones, nearly 80% of them appearing once. Material: peripheral blood. All receptors come from a man aged 65-85 years with COVID-19, enrolled during active disease.

This chain joins TRBV6-6 and TRBJ1-2; D perhaps matches TRBD1 (6 bases). Germline V lookup: CDR1 MNHNY, CDR2 SVGAGI (reference sequence). The CDR3 length is 13 residues. Between the trimmed V and J ends, which lost 7 bases and 0 bases, there was a span of 9 bases. CDR3 sequence reads: CASTWDTNYGYTF. DNA of the CDR3: TGTGCCAGCACCTGGGACACTAACTATGGCTACACCTTC.

The table lists this clone with a few counts. The chain joins TRBV7-8 to TRBJ1-6, with no clear D. Germline CDR1 SGHVS, CDR2 FQNEAQ. The CDR3 contains 15 residues. Trimming took off 0 bases at V and 0 bases at J, with 3 bases between the two ends. The CDR3 DNA follows: TGTGCCAGCAGCTTAGCCGGCTCCTATAATTCACCCCTCCACTTT. Translating gives CASSLAGSYNSPLHF.

The V gene is TRBV5-1, the J gene TRBJ1-1; TRBD1 matches at 9 bases. Germline loops: CDR1 SGHRS, CDR2 YFSETQ. This CDR3 region has 14 residues. V lost 4 bases and J lost 6; bases outside the gene matches: 7. The CDR3 nucleotides are TGCGCCAGCAGCCAGACAGGGGGTAATCCTGAAGCTTTCTTT. Residues: CASSQTGGNPEAFF.

This clone came up a few times. The chain has TRBV5-5 and TRBJ1-1, with D perhaps TRBD1 (6 bases). The CDR3 extends over 16 amino acids. Between the trimmed V and J ends, which lost 0 bases and 0 bases, there was a span of 12 bases. Germline V gene sequence: CDR1 SGHKS, CDR2 YYEKEE (reference sequence). CDR3 amino acids: CASSLAYRDLNTEAFF. For the CDR3, the DNA is TGTGCCAGCAGCTTGGCATACAGGGATCTGAACACTGAAGCTTTCTTT. Combining the CDR3 with reference TRBV5-5 and TRBJ1-1 gives the whole variable domain DAGVTQSPTHLIKTRGQQVTLRCSPISGHKSVSWYQQVLGQGPQFIFQYYEKEERGRGNFPDRFSARQFPNYSSELNVNALLLGDSALYLCASSLAYRDLNTEAFFGQGTRLTVV.

CDR3 sequence (DNA): TGCGCCAGCAGTGGGGGACTAGCGGGAGCCCGAAATGAGCAGTTCTTC. Translation gives CASSGGLAGARNEQFF. The chain joins TRBV10-1 to TRBJ2-1, with 14 positions matching TRBD2. V shed 4 bases, J shed 7 bases, and the junction held 6 bases outside the gene matches. Looked up from germline, CDR1 is WNHNN and CDR2 is SYGVQD (reference sequence). This CDR3 is built from 16 residues.

This clone was picked up many times. The gene calls are TRBV30 and TRBJ1-6; a possible D gene is TRBD1 (5 bases). The CDR3 spans 14 residues. Per germline, CDR1 GTSNPN and CDR2 SVGIG (reference sequence). V lost 0 bases to trimming and J lost 9 bases, with 12 bases between them. The CDR3: CAWSVLGGGSPLHF. CDR3 in DNA: TGTGCCTGGAGTGTACTGGGGGGGGGTTCACCCCTCCACTTT.

This sequence joins TRBV5-6 and TRBJ1-5; TRBD1 matches at 8 bases. The CDR3 spans 15 residues. The V gene end was trimmed by 0 bases and the J gene end by 3 bases; junction bases not matched to a gene: 2. Germline V gene data show CDR1 as SGHDT and CDR2 as YYEEEE. CDR3 coding DNA: TGTGCCAGCAGCTTGGGGACAGGGTCCAATCAGCCCCAGCATTTT. It codes for CASSLGTGSNQPQHF.

The rearrangement links TRBV7-2 to TRBJ1-5; D ambiguous. V lost 2 bases, J lost 6 bases, and 8 bases lay in between. This CDR3 contains 13 residues. Germline V lookup: CDR1 SGHTA, CDR2 FQGNSA. The DNA for the CDR3 is TGTGCCAGCAGCTTATGGGCGGGTCAGCCCCAGCATTTT. Protein: CASSLWAGQPQHF.

The V and J genes are TRBV5-5 and TRBJ2-1, with D perhaps TRBD2 (5 bases). Deletions cut 0 bases from V and 4 bases from J, with 17 bases between. The CDR3 consists of 17 residues. CDR1 is SGHKS, CDR2 YYEKEE, per germline (reference sequence). CDR3 nucleotides: TGTGCCAGCAGCTTGGAAACGGCGCCATGGGAGTACAATGAGCAGTTCTTC. This encodes CASSLETAPWEYNEQFF.

The gene calls are TRBV7-9 and TRBJ2-7; 14 nucleotides match TRBD2. The length of the CDR3 is 16 residues. Germline V gives CDR1 SEHNR, CDR2 FQNEAQ (reference sequence). J was trimmed by 5 bases and V by 4 bases; bases with no gene match: 7. The CDR3 here is CASSSPGTSGSHEQYF. The CDR3 DNA sequence: TGTGCCAGCAGCTCCCCCGGGACTAGCGGGAGCCACGAGCAGTACTTC.

The chain carries TRBV2 and TRBJ1-1; the D gene is possibly TRBD1 (5 bases). The CDR3 runs 13 residues. The germline V gene encodes CDR1 SNHLY and CDR2 FYNNEI. The V and J ends lost 7 bases and 7 bases respectively, with 16 bases between them. The CDR3 loop is CASNFGGLGEAFF. Written as DNA, the CDR3 is TGTGCCAGCAATTTCGGGGGGTTAGGTGAAGCTTTCTTT.

The chain joins TRBV3-1 (or the pseudogene TRBV3-2) to TRBJ2-7; a possible D gene is TRBD2 (5 bases). V was clipped by 1 base and J by 7 bases, with 8 bases between them. The CDR3 covers 12 residues. Germline V gene lookup returns CDR1 LGHDT and CDR2 YNNKEL (reference sequence). This chain's CDR3 is CASSQVSVEQYF. DNA of the CDR3: TGTGCCAGCAGCCAAGTTAGCGTAGAGCAGTACTTC.

J is TRBJ1-1 and V is TRBV5-6; D remains ambiguous. Trimming took 4 bases from V and 1 from J, leaving 11 bases between them. CDR3 size: 14 residues. Germline V CDR1 and CDR2: SGHDT, YYEEEE. In DNA form, the CDR3 reads TGTGCCAGCAGCCAGGACTGGGCGAACACTGAAGCTTTCTTT. Protein sequence: CASSQDWANTEAFF.